These 3 T cell receptor beta chains came from one sample sequenced in a study of T cells in Graves' hyperthyroidism and ophthalmopathy. Template material for amplifying TCR beta CDR3 regions consisted of RNA transcripts. A first-round RT-PCR of the TCR CDR3 used the HTBI primer set. TCRdb independently ran MiXCR on the multiplex PCR reads; one entry per CDR3 protein. The sample has a few hundred thousand distinct CDR3 sequences; approximately 13% are singletons. The sequenced sample consisted of blood. These receptors were taken from a man aged 25-40 years with Graves' hyperthyroidism that later progressed to Graves' ophthalmopathy.

This clonotype was counted ten times or more. This chain joins TRBV7-2 and TRBJ1-2, with a weak D call TRBD1 (6 bases). V was cut by 5 bases and J by 3 bases, with 13 bases left in between. The CDR3 contains 14 residues. Germline assignment: CDR1 SGHTA and CDR2 FQGNSA. The CDR3 here is CASSTYRADYGYTF. Written as DNA, the CDR3 is TGTGCCAGCAGCACCTACAGGGCCGACTATGGCTACACCTTC.

This clonotype was observed at least ten times. The chain employs TRBV29-1 and TRBJ1-1; no firm D call. The V gene's germline CDR1 is SQVTM and CDR2 ANQGSEA. The CDR3 has 12 amino acids. Trimming shortened V by 7 bases and J by 4 bases, and 13 bases separated the two germline ends. This CDR3 is CSAGVAGTEAFF. As DNA, the CDR3 is TGCAGCGCTGGGGTCGCAGGCACTGAAGCTTTCTTT.

The chain employs TRBV5-1 and TRBJ1-2; TRBD1 agrees at 7 bases. Looked up from germline, CDR1 is SGHRS and CDR2 is YFSETQ. Unmatched junction bases numbered 5, after V lost 4 bases and J lost 2 bases. The CDR3 is made up of 14 amino acids. DNA for the CDR3: TGCGCCAGCAGCGTAGACAGGGCCAACTATGGCTACACCTTC. It yields the protein CASSVDRANYGYTF.